This section outlines one TCR beta chain sequence together with its context. What it binds is unknown. The assay was carried out at the deep level. The protocol was immunoSEQ multiplex PCR, while the TCRdb copy is restricted to in-frame clones and leaves out a portion. The profile shows millions of clones, around nine tenths of them singletons. This specimen belongs to a study of shared clonotypes between healthy human individuals. Study observations and caveats: Generation probabilities were higher for clonotypes shared across all four sorted-subset donors than for unshared ones.

The study drew its donors from healthy HIV-negative adults without recent acute infections or vaccinations. The CDR3 is made up of 15 amino acids. After removal of 0 bases from V and 9 bases from J, the junction contained 9 bases not matched to a gene. Germline CDR1 and CDR2: SGHNT and YYREEE (reference sequence). The sample comprised naive CD4+ T cells sorted from blood. Subset in this sample: CD45RA+ positively selected. The TCR sequence derives from a man aged 18 to 35 in good health. V usage is TRBV5-4 and J usage is TRBJ2-1, with 7 positions matching TRBD2. DNA for the CDR3: TGTGCCAGCAGCTTGGAACTAGCGATCTCCACTGAGCAGTTCTTC. It encodes CASSLELAISTEQFF.